The clone carrying this T cell receptor (beta chain) was recorded at least ten times. V gave up 8 bases and J gave up 1 base; unmatched junction bases: 5. Germline V gene data show CDR1 as SEHNR and CDR2 as FQNEAQ (reference sequence). This CDR3 contains 14 residues. This entry is derived from a study of human T cells and chemical hapten exposure. MiXCR, applied by TCRdb to the RACE reads, yields one record per CDR3 protein. This sample yields about 82,000 distinct CDR3 sequences, of which less than 8.5% are seen a single time; 1% to 1.5% belongs to the top ten. Time point here: patch test 2, 6 weeks after DPC sensitization. Sample treatment: therapeutic diphenylcyclopropenone sensitization with weekly scalp DPC.

The origin of this receptor is a woman aged 30 to 39 with alopecia areata. Some clones in this sample may be carry-over from other donors' samples. The sample in question was whole blood, obtained in connection with sensitization to the hapten diphenylcyclopropenone (DPC). The rearrangement links TRBV7-9 to TRBJ2-7; TRBD2 matches 10 bases. CDR3 in amino acids: CASVTSGASYEQYF. CDR3 in DNA: TGTGCCAGCGTCACTAGCGGGGCTTCCTACGAGCAGTACTTC. The full variable domain, rest sourced from reference TRBV7-9 and TRBJ2-7, is DTGVSQNPRHKITKRGQNVTFRCDPISEHNRLYWYRQTLGQGPEFLTYFQNEAQLEKSRLLSDRFSAERPKGSFSTLEIQRTEQGDSAMYLCASVTSGASYEQYFGPGTRLTVT.